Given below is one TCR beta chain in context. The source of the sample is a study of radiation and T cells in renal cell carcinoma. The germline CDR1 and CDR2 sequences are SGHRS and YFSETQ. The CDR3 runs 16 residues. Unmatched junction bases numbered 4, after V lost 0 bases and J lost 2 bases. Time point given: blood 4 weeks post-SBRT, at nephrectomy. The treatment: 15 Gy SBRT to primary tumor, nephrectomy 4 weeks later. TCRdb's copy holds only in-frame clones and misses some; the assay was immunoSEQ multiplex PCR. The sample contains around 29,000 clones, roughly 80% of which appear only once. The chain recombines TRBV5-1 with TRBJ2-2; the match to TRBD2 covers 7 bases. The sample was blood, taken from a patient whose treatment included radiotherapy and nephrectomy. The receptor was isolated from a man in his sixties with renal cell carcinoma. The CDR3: CASSLESSGNTGELFF. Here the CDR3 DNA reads TGCGCCAGCAGCTTGGAGTCTAGCGGCAACACCGGGGAGCTGTTTTTT.